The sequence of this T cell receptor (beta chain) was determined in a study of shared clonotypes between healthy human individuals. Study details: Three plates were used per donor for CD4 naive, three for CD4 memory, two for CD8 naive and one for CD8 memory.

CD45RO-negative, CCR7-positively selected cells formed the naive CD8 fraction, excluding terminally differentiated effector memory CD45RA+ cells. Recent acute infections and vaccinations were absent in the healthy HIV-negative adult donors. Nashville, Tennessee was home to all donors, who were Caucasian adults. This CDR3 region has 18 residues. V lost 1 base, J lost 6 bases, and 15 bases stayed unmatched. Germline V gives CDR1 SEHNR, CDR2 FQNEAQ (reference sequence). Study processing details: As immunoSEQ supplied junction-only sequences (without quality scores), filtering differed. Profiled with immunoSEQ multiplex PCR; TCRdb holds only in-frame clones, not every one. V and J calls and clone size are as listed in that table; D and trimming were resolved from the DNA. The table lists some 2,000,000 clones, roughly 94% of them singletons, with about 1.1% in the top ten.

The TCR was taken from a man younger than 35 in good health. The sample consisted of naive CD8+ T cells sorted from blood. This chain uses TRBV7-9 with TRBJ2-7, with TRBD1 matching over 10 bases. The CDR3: CASSLVTGGGQGRGEQYF. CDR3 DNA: TGTGCCAGCAGCTTAGTAACCGGAGGGGGACAGGGGAGAGGCGAGCAGTACTTC.